These 14 T cell receptor beta chains originate from one sample sequenced in a study of T cells in Graves' hyperthyroidism and ophthalmopathy. Amplified TCR beta CDR3 regions came from RNA transcripts. The TCR CDR3 was amplified in a first-round RT-PCR using the HTBI primer set. TCRdb independently ran MiXCR on the multiplex PCR reads; one entry per CDR3 protein. Among 470,000 or so distinct CDR3 sequences listed, around 21% were seen once. The specimen sequenced was blood. All receptors derive from a man aged 18 to 30 with Graves' hyperthyroidism.

This clonotype came up many times. The chain couples TRBV30 to TRBJ1-2, with a possible D match to TRBD1 (5 bases). Germline V gene data show CDR1 as GTSNPN and CDR2 as SVGIG (reference sequence). Between the trimmed V and J ends, which lost 3 bases and 4 bases, there was a span of 12 bases. The CDR3 contains 13 residues. This chain's CDR3 is CAWSWRDLYGYTF. The CDR3 DNA reads as TGTGCCTGGAGCTGGCGGGACCTCTATGGCTACACCTTC.

This clonotype was picked up many times. The chain combines TRBV30 with TRBJ1-5; no definite D call. The CDR3 runs 10 residues. From germline, CDR1 is GTSNPN and CDR2 SVGIG (reference sequence). Trimming stripped 0 bases from V and 9 bases from J, with 3 bases between. The CDR3 loop is CAWSVRPQHF. The DNA for the CDR3 is TGTGCCTGGAGTGTTCGGCCCCAGCATTTT.

Many counts were recorded for this clonotype. The chain uses TRBV28 and TRBJ1-5; D is undetermined. This CDR3 comprises 14 residues. Trimming removed 7 bases at V and 2 bases at J, with 12 bases between. Germline loops: CDR1 MDHEN, CDR2 SYDVKM. In DNA form, the CDR3 reads TGTGCCAGCACCGCTGGACTCGGCAATCAGCCCCAGCATTTT. Translated: CASTAGLGNQPQHF.

This clonotype was found many times. V usage is TRBV20-1 and J usage is TRBJ2-7; 11 nucleotides agree with TRBD1. This CDR3 comprises 17 residues. Germline V gene sequence: CDR1 DFQATT, CDR2 SNEGSKA (reference sequence). V lost 0 bases and J lost 1; bases outside the gene matches: 8. CDR3 nucleotide sequence: TGCAGTGCTAGAGATCTGCTGGGGGACAGGGGGTCCTACGAGCAGTACTTC. Encoded protein: CSARDLLGDRGSYEQYF.

The chain has TRBV12-3 or TRBV12-4 and TRBJ1-1; 7 positions match TRBD1. The trim removed 3 bases at V and 1 base at J, leaving 5 bases unmatched. This CDR3 spans 15 amino acids. CDR3 sequence: CASSFPGQENTEAFF. In nucleotides, the CDR3 is TGTGCCAGCAGTTTCCCCGGACAGGAGAACACTGAAGCTTTCTTT.

This chain connects TRBV6-1 to TRBJ2-5; D is possibly TRBD2 (5 bases). Trimming removed 3 bases at V and 5 bases at J, with 19 bases between. This CDR3 comprises 16 residues. Germline V gene data show CDR1 as MNHNS and CDR2 as SASEGT. CDR3 protein: CASSEHSGKGWETQYF. The CDR3 DNA reads as TGTGCCAGCAGTGAGCACTCGGGGAAAGGGTGGGAGACCCAGTACTTC.

The sample holds many counts of this clonotype. CDR3 sequence reads: CASSLVSGGNQPQHF. The CDR3 DNA sequence: TGCGCCAGCAGCTTGGTATCAGGAGGCAATCAGCCCCAGCATTTT. The V gene is TRBV5-1, the J gene TRBJ1-5; D is uncertain. In germline, CDR1 is SGHRS, CDR2 YFSETQ. This CDR3 comprises 15 residues. The V and J ends lost 0 bases and 2 bases respectively, with 9 bases between them.

As regards this clonotype: Since a much larger clone is just one base distant, this may be a read error. The CDR3 ends on some other residue instead of the conserved phenylalanine or tryptophan, so this is likely a read error. This chain connects TRBV6-1 to TRBJ2-5; 7 nucleotides agree with TRBD1. Germline CDR1 is MNHNS and CDR2 is SASEGT. The CDR3 covers 13 residues. With 6 bases clipped from V and 5 bases from J, the junction kept 6 bases outside the gene matches. Here the CDR3 reads CASRRGLGETQYL. CDR3 DNA sequence: TGTGCCAGCAGGAGGGGGCTAGGTGAGACCCAGTACCTC.

The chain links TRBV6-1 to TRBJ2-7; D gene unclear. Germline assignment: CDR1 MNHNS and CDR2 SASEGT. The CDR3 is made up of 15 amino acids. Trimming shortened V by 4 bases and J by 3 bases, and 16 bases separated the two germline ends. CDR3 nucleotides: TGTGCCAGCAGTGCGTGGCCGGTATCGGACTACGAGCAGTACTTC. Translating gives CASSAWPVSDYEQYF.

The chain uses TRBV7-9 and TRBJ2-5, with D uncertain. This CDR3 region has 13 residues. From germline, CDR1 is SEHNR and CDR2 FQNEAQ (reference sequence). The ends were cut back, 1 base at V and 5 bases at J, with 8 bases in the middle. This CDR3 reads CASSLVQKETQYF. CDR3 bases: TGTGCCAGCAGCTTAGTACAGAAGGAGACCCAGTACTTC.

The rearrangement joins TRBV10-3 to TRBJ1-1; D is unclear. This CDR3 has 14 amino acids. The V and J ends lost 0 bases and 8 bases respectively, with 13 bases between them. Germline V gene lookup returns CDR1 ENHRY and CDR2 SYGVKD. CDR3 sequence (DNA): TGTGCCATCAGTGAGTCCGTCATCGAAGGCGAAGCTTTCTTT. Encoded protein: CAISESVIEGEAFF.

Ten or more counts support this clonotype. The chain is built from TRBV9 and TRBJ1-5; 7 bases are shared with TRBD1. Looked up from germline, CDR1 is SGDLS and CDR2 is YYNGEE. V lost 4 bases to trimming and J lost 3 bases; unmatched junction nucleotides: 7. This CDR3 region has 15 residues. The CDR3 DNA reads as TGTGCCAGCAGCCCGGGGACAGCCTACAATCAGCCCCAGCATTTT. The encoded protein is CASSPGTAYNQPQHF.

The CDR3 DNA reads as TGTGCCAGCAGCTTAGGACAGGGCTTTCCCGCGAACACTGAAGCTTTCTTT. This sequence encodes CASSLGQGFPANTEAFF. This chain joins TRBV11-2 and TRBJ1-1; 7 bases line up with TRBD1. V lost 1 base and J lost 1; bases outside the gene matches: 9. Germline V gene sequence: CDR1 SGHAT, CDR2 FQNNGV. The CDR3 is made up of 17 amino acids. Using reference TRBV11-2 and TRBJ1-1 for the parts outside the CDR3, the full variable domain is EAGVAQSPRYKIIEKRQSVAFWCNPISGHATLYWYQQILGQGPKLLIQFQNNGVVDDSQLPKDRFSAERLKGVDSTLKIQPAKLEDSAVYLCASSLGQGFPANTEAFFGQGTRLTVV.

This clonotype has a count of ten or more. J is TRBJ1-2 and V is TRBV5-1; D gene unclear. Trimming left V 4 bases short and J 3 bases short, with 13 bases between. The CDR3 loop spans 14 amino acids. CDR1 and CDR2 (germline): SGHRS, YFSETQ. The CDR3 nucleotides are TGCGCCAGCAGCCCGGAGGGTCGAGACTATGGCTACACCTTC. It is translated as CASSPEGRDYGYTF.